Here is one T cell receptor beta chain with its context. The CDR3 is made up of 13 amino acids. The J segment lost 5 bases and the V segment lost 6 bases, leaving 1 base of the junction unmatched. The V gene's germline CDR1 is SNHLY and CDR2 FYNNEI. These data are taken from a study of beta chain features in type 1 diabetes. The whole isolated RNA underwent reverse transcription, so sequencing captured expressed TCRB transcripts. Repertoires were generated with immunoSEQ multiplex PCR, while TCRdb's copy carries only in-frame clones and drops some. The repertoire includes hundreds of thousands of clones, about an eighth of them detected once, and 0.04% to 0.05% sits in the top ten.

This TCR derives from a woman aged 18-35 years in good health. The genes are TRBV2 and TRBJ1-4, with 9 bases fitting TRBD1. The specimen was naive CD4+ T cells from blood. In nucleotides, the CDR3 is TGTGCCAGCAGCGGACAGGGGAATGAAAAACTGTTTTTT. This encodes CASSGQGNEKLFF.